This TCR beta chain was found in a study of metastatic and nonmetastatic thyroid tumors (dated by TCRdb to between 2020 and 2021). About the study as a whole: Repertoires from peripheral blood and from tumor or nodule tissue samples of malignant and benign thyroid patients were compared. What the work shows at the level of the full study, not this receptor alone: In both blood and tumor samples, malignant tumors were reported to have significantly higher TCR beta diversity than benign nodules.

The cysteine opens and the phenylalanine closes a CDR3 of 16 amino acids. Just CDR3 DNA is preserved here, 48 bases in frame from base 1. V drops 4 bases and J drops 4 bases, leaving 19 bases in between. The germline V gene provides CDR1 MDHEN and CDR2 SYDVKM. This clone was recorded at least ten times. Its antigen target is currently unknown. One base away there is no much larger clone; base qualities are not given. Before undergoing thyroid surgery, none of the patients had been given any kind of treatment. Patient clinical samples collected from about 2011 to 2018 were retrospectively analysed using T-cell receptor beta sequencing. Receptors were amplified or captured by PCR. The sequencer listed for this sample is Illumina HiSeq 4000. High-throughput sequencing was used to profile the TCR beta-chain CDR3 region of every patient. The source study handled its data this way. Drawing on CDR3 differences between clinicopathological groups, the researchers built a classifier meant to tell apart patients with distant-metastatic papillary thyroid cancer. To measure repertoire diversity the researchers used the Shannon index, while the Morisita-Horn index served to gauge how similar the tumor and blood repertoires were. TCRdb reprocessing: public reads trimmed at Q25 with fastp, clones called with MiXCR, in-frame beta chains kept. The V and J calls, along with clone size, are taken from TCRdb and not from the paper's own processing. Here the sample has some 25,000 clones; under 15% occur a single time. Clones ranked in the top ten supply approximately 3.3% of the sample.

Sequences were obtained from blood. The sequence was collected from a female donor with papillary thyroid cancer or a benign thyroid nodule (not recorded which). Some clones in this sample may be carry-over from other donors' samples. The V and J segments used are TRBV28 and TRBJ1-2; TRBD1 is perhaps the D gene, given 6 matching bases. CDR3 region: CASSSPMRQETYGYTF. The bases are TGTGCCAGCAGTTCACCGATGCGACAGGAGACCTATGGCTACACCTTC.